This TCR beta chain was obtained from a study of cytomegalovirus exposure and HLA in healthy donors. Study outcomes and limitations: The CMV antigen specificity of a few CMV-associated chains was confirmed through in vitro analysis. In a later analysis, compared with equally common non-associated chains, HLA-associated beta chains were more expanded. 150 to 200 TCR beta chains were listed as cytomegalovirus-associated.

Points on this clone: Its target is not known.

Losses at the gene ends were 2 bases for V and 3 bases for J; bases not matched to a gene: 7. Germline V gene data show CDR1 as LNHDA and CDR2 as SQIVND (reference sequence). There are 16 residues in the CDR3. This PCR relied on a set of 60 Vbeta primers and 13 Jbeta primers. Under the authors' procedure: Later, an analysis found roughly 80 million unique TCR beta chains, and 9.5 million to 12 million of these were shared. Data came from immunoSEQ multiplex PCR; TCRdb stores just in-frame clones and leaves some out. The DNA gave D and trimming, while V, J and clone size come from that table. The data contain over 200,000 clones, about 70% of them seen just once; the ten biggest clones take up 2.6%.

The sample was PBMCs. The origin of this receptor is a man aged 40-49 years in good health and CMV-seropositive. The V gene is TRBV19, the J gene TRBJ1-2, with 9 bases lining up with TRBD1. The CDR3 is CASSILDRGRDYGYTF. CDR3 nucleotides: TGTGCCAGTAGTATACTCGACAGGGGGAGAGACTATGGCTACACCTTC. The entire variable domain, with the rest obtained from reference TRBV19 and TRBJ1-2, is as follows: DGGITQSPKYLFRKEGQNVTLSCEQNLNHDAMYWYRQDPGQGLRLIYYSQIVNDFQKGDIAEGYSVSREKKESFPLTVTSAQKNPTAFYLCASSILDRGRDYGYTFGSGTRLTVV.